These T cell receptor beta chains were read from a single sample in a study of PD-1 blockade in classical Hodgkin lymphoma. Profiling relied on immunoSEQ multiplex PCR, and the TCRdb table lists in-frame clones only, not all of them. The sample consists of almost 85,000 clones, around 86% of them appearing once. This specimen was peripheral blood mononuclear cells (PBMCs), taken at baseline. The origin of the receptors is a human donor with classical Hodgkin lymphoma. Both conserved end residues are part of each CDR3. D genes are given only for firm matches. Only some rows state a clone size, as once, few, many or a class for expanded clones.

TRBJ1-4,16,-,-,TRBV28,CASSPRDRSLNEKLFF,TGTGCCAGCAGTCCCCGGGATCGCAGTCTAAATGAAAAACTGTTTTTT
TRBJ2-2,14,-,once,TRBV28,CASSLLSGSGELFF,TGTGCCAGCAGTTTACTTTCTGGTTCAGGGGAGCTGTTTTTT
TRBJ2-7,16,-,-,TRBV7-2,CASSLASPSPPYEQYF,TGTGCCAGCAGCTTAGCTTCCCCTTCCCCTCCCTACGAGCAGTACTTC
TRBJ2-7,13,-,-,TRBV2,CASSDAGLVEQYF,TGTGCCAGCAGTGATGCCGGCTTGGTGGAGCAGTACTTC
TRBJ1-1,13,TRBD1,-,TRBV5-4,CASSPDRGVEAFF,TGTGCCAGCAGCCCGGACAGGGGGGTGGAAGCTTTCTTT
TRBJ1-5,11,TRBD1,-,TRBV28,CAGGQNQPQHF,TGTGCCGGGGGACAGAATCAGCCCCAGCATTTT
TRBJ2-7,11,-,-,TRBV11-1,CASSPASEQYF,TGTGCCAGCAGCCCCGCTTCGGAGCAGTACTTC
TRBJ1-1,13,-,-,TRBV4-1,CASSPLGGTEAFF,TGCGCCAGCAGCCCGCTGGGGGGCACTGAAGCTTTCTTT
TRBJ1-3,14,-,-,TRBV29-1,CSVFDGGSGNTIYF,TGCAGCGTCTTTGACGGGGGCTCTGGAAACACCATATATTTT
TRBJ2-2,15,-,-,TRBV7-2,CASSLARANTGELFF,TGTGCCAGCAGCTTAGCCAGGGCGAACACCGGGGAGCTGTTTTTT